This T cell receptor beta chain was retrieved from a study of control samples from healthy donors and cancer patients. Trimming cost V 0 bases and J 4 bases, with 7 bases left between them. Germline lookup yields CDR1 SGHRS and CDR2 YFSETQ. CDR3 size: 14 residues. TCRdb's table, derived via immunoSEQ multiplex PCR, lists solely in-frame clones and lacks some. The sample holds more than 100,000 clones; 80% to 95% are singletons and the top ten take roughly 9.4%. The chain employs TRBV5-1 and TRBJ2-2; D is uncertain. This sequence originates from a man between 18 and 29 years old in good health. The specimen was blood. CDR3 nucleotides: TGCGCCAGCAGCTTGGGACGGGTCACCGGGGAGCTGTTTTTT. It yields the protein CASSLGRVTGELFF.